The T cell receptor beta chain described here comes from a study of blood T cell repertoires in COVID-19. At the level of the study: The analysed material was cDNA or gDNA that came from T cells, B-cell-depleted T cells, or PBMCs.

The CDR3 sequence is 18 residues long. With V trimmed by 4 bases and J by 0 bases, 9 bases remained unmatched. Germline V gene data show CDR1 as SSHAT and CDR2 as FNYEAQ (reference sequence). Clones were read by immunoSEQ multiplex PCR, and TCRdb kept only the in-frame ones, dropping some. The table has about 200,000 clones, around 90% seen once. A single count supports this clone. Sequencing used PBMCs or T cells enriched from blood (not recorded which). This receptor was taken from a woman younger than 35 who had recovered from COVID-19. The V and J genes are TRBV7-7 and TRBJ2-6, with 7 bases identical to TRBD1. The CDR3 coding sequence is TGTGCCAGCAGCTCCGTGGGTGACAGGGCCTCTGGGGCCAACGTCCTGACTTTC. Translating gives CASSSVGDRASGANVLTF.